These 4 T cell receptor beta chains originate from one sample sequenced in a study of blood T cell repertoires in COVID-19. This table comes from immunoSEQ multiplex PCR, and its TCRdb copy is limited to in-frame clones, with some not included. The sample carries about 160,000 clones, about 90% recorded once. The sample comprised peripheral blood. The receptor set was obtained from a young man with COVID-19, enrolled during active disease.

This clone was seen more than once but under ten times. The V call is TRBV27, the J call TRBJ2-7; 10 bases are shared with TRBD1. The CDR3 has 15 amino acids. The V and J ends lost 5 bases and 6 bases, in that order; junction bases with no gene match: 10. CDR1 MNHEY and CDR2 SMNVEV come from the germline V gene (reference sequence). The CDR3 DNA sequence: TGTGCCAGCAGTACGAGACAGGGGGCAAACGGCGAGCAGTACTTC. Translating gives CASSTRQGANGEQYF.

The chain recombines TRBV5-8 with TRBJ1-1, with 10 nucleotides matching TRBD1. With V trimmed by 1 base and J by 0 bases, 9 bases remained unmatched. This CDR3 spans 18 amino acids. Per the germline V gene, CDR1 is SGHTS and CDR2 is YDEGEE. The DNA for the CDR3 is TGTGCCAGCAGCTTGAAGGGACAGGGGCTACGAGTGAACACTGAAGCTTTCTTT. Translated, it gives CASSLKGQGLRVNTEAFF.

The CDR3 DNA sequence: TGTGCCAGCAACACCGGGACAGGGGTCACAGATACGCAGTATTTT. It specifies CASNTGTGVTDTQYF. The rearrangement uses TRBV6-5 and TRBJ2-3; the match to TRBD1 covers 10 bases. The V gene end was trimmed by 7 bases and the J gene end by 2 bases; junction bases not matched to a gene: 6. In germline, CDR1 is MNHEY, CDR2 SVGAGI. This CDR3 spans 15 amino acids.

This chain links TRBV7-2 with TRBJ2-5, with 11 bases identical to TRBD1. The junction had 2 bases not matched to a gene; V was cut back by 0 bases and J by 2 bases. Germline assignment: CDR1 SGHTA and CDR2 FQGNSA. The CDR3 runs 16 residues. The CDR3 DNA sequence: TGTGCCAGCAGCTTAGCGGGACAGGGGGGTCAAGAGACCCAGTACTTC. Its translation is CASSLAGQGGQETQYF.